This TCR beta chain was obtained from a study of neurological immune-mediated disorders. This clonotype was recorded many times. Its antigen is still unknown. Study conclusions and caveats: The multiple sclerosis repertoire cluster was not associated with any clinical or MRI feature.

cDNA was made by 5'RACE with 10-nucleotide random UMIs. A single record per CDR3 protein comes from TCRdb applying MiXCR to the 5' RACE reads. The repertoire holds 50,000 to 70,000 distinct CDR3 sequences, with roughly 3.2% as singletons. CDR3 length: 13 amino acids. The chain links TRBV12-3 or TRBV12-4 to TRBJ2-5, with D hard to call. The sequenced sample was PBMCs. This receptor was identified in a middle-aged man with multiple sclerosis. The CDR3 reads CATLSGTQETQYF. The CDR3 DNA reads as TGTGCAACCCTCTCCGGTACCCAAGAGACCCAGTACTTC.